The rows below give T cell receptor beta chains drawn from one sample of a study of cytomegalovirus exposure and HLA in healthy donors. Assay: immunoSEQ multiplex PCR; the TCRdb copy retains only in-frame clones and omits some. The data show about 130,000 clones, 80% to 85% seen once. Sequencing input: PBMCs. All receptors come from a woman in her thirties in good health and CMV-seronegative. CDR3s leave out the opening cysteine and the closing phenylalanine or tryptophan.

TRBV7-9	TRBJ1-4	SSSSPGGLSEKLF
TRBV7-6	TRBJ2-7	ASSPGTGVYEQY
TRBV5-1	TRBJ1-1	ASSWGRTGTEAF
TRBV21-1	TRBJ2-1	ASSTQTGMRGDEQF
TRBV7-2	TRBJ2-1	ASSSGAGVLF
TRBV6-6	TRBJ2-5	ASTPRRGEETQY
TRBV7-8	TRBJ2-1	ASSFRVTEQF
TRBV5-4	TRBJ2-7	ASSPRLDGVREYEQY
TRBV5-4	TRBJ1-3	ASSLQGGNTIY
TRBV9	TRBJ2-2	ASSARVAGGTGELF
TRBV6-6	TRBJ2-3	ASSYARTFTDTQY
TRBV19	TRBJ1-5	ASSIALRVGQPQH
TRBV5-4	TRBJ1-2	ASSPQGLDGYT
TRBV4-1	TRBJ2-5	ASSQATGFETQY
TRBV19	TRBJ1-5	ASEDRAGQPQH
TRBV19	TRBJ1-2	ASSIGRGTNYGYT
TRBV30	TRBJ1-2	AWRTPGMGGNYGYT
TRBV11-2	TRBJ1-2	ASSSSIPRGRSNYGYT
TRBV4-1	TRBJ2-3	ASSQEQLSTDTQY
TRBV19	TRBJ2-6	ASSSLQGSGANVLT
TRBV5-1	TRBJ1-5	ASSLGGTGPNQPQH
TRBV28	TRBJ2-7	ASSLGGAGVVHEQY
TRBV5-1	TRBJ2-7	ASSSDRTSTQY